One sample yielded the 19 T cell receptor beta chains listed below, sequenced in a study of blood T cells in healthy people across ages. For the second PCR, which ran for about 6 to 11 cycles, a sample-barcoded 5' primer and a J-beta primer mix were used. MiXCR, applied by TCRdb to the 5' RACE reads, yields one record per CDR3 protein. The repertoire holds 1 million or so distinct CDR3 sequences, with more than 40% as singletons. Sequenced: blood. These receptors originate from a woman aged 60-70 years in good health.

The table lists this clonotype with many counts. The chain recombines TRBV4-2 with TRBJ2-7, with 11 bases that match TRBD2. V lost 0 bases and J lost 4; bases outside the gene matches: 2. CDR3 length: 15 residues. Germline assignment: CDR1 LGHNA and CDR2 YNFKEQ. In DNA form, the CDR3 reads TGTGCCAGCAGCCAAGAGCCTAGCGGGAGGTACGAGCAGTACTTC. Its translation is CASSQEPSGRYEQYF.

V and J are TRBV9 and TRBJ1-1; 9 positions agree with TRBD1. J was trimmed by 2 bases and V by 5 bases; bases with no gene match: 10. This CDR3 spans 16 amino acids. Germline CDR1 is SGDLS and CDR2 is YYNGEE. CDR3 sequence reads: CASSGWDRVGNTEAFF. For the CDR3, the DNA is TGTGCCAGCAGTGGCTGGGACAGGGTCGGAAACACTGAAGCTTTCTTT.

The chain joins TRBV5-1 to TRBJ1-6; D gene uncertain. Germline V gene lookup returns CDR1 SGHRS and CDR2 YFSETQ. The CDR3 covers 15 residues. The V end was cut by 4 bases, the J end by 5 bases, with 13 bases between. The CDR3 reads CASSPRSSDNSPLHF. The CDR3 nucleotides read TGCGCCAGCAGCCCGAGAAGCTCGGATAATTCACCCCTCCACTTT.

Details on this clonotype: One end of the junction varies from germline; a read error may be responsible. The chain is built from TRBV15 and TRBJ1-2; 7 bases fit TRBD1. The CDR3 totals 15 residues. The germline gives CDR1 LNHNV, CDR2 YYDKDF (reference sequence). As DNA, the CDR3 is TGTGCCACCAGCGCCGGGACAGAGTCTTACTACGGCTACACCTTC. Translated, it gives CATSAGTESYYGYTF.

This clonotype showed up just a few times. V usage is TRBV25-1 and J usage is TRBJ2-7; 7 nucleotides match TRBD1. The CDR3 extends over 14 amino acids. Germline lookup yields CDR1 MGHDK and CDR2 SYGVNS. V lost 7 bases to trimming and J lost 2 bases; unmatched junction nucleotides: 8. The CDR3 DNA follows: TGTGCCAGCACCGCGGACAGGAGCCCCTACGAGCAGTACTTC. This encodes CASTADRSPYEQYF.

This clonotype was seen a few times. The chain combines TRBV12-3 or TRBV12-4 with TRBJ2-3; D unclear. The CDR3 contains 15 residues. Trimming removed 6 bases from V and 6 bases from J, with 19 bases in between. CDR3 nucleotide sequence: TGTGCCAGCAGACCTCTAGTAGCACGTCCTGATACGCAGTATTTT. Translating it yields CASRPLVARPDTQYF.

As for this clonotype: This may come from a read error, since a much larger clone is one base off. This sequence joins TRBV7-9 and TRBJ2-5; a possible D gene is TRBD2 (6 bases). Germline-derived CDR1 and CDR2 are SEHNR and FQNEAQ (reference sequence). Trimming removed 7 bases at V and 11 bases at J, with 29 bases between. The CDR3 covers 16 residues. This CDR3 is CASTSVEGIGRNEQYF. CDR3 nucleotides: TGTGCCAGCACCTCGGTAGAGGGGATAGGGAGGAATGAGCAGTACTTC.

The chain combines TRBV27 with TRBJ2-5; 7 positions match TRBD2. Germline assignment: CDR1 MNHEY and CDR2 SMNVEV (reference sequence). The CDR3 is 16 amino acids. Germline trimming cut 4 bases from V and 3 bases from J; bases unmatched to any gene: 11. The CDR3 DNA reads TGTGCCAGCAGTTCTCTCTGGGCGGGGGAAGAAGAGACCCAGTACTTC. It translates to CASSSLWAGEEETQYF.

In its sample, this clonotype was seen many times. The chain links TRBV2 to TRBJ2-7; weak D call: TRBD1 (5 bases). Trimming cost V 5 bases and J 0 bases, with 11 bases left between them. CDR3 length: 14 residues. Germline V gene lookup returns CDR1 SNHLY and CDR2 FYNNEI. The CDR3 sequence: CASSPNRFSYEQYF. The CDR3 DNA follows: TGTGCCAGCAGTCCGAACAGGTTCTCCTACGAGCAGTACTTC.

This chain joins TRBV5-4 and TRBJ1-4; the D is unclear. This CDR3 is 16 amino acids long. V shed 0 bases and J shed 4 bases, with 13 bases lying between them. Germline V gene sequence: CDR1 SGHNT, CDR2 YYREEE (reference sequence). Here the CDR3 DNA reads TGTGCCAGCAGCTTGGGGGGAAGGGCAGATAATGAAAAACTGTTTTTT. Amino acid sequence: CASSLGGRADNEKLFF.

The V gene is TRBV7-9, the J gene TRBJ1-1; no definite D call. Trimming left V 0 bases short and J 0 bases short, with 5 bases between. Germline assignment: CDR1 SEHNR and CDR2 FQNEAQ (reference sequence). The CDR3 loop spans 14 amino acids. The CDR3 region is CASSLAVMNTEAFF. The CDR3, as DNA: TGTGCCAGCAGCTTAGCCGTGATGAACACTGAAGCTTTCTTT.

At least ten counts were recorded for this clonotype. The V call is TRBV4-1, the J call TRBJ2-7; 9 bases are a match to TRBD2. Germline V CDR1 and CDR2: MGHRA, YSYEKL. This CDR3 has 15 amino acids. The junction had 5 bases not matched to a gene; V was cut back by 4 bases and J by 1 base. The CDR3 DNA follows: TGCGCCAGCAGCCGTAGCGGGAGAAAGTCCTACGAGCAGTACTTC. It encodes CASSRSGRKSYEQYF.

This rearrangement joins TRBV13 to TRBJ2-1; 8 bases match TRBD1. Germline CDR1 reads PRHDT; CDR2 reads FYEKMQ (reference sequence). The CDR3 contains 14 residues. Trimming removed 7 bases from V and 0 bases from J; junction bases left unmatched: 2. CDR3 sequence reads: CASTGTGSYNEQFF. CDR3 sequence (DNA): TGTGCCAGCACCGGGACAGGCTCCTACAATGAGCAGTTCTTC.

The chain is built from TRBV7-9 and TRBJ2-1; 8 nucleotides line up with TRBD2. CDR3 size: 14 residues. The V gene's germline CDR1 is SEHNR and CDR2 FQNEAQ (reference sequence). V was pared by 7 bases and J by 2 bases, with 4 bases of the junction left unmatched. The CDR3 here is CASKRETTYNEQFF. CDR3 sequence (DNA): TGTGCCAGCAAGCGGGAGACAACCTACAATGAGCAGTTCTTC.

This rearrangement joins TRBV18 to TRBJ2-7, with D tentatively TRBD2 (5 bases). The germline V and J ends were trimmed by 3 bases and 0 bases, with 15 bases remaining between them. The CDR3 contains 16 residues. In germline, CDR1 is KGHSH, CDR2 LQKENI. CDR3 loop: CASSPGLIQSSYEQYF. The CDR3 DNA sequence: TGTGCCAGCTCACCTGGACTTATTCAGAGCTCCTACGAGCAGTACTTC. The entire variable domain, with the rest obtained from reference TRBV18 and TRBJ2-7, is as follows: NAGVMQNPRHLVRRRGQEARLRCSPMKGHSHVYWYRQLPEEGLKFMVYLQKENIIDESGMPKERFSAEFPKEGPSILRIQQVVRGDSAAYFCASSPGLIQSSYEQYFGPGTRLTVT.

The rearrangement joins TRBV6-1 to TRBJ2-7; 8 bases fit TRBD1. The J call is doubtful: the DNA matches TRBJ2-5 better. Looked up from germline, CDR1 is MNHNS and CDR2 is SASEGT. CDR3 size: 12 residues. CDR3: CASPGGRETQYF. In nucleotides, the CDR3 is TGTGCCAGCCCAGGGGGCCGGGAGACCCAGTACTTC.

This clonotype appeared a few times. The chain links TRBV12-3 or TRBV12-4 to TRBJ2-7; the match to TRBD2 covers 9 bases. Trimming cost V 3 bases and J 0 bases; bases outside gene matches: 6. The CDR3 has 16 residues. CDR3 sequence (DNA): TGTGCCAGCAGTTTGCAAACTAGCGGGTACTCCTACGAGCAGTACTTC. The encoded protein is CASSLQTSGYSYEQYF.

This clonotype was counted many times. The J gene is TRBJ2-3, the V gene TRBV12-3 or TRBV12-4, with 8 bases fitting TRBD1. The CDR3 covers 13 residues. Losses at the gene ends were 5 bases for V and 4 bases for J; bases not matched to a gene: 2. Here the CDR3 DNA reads TGTGCCAGCAGTAGACAGGGGCCAGATACGCAGTATTTT. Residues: CASSRQGPDTQYF.

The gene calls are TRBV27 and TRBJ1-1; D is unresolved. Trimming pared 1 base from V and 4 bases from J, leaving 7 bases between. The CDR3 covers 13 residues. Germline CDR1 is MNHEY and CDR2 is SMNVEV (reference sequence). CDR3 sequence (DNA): TGTGCCAGCAGTTTATGGGCAGGCACTGAAGCTTTCTTT. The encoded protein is CASSLWAGTEAFF.